The clone carrying this T cell receptor beta chain appeared once. Trimming removed 0 bases from V and 9 bases from J, with 5 bases in between. Germline V CDR1 and CDR2: SQVTM, ANQGSEA. The length of the CDR3 is 10 residues. This record belongs to a study of blood T cell repertoires in COVID-19. Study-level background: Samples of COVID-19 (acute and convalescent) were obtained from the United States, Italy and Spain. Nucleic acid was either cDNA or gDNA, and it came from T cells, B-cell-depleted T cells, or PBMCs.

Authors' data handling: Reference gene primer amplification gave nucleated cell count estimates. Method: immunoSEQ multiplex PCR; TCRdb's copy keeps in-frame clones and lacks some. The D gene and trimming were derived from the DNA, and the V and J assignments and clone size from that table. Of tens of thousands of clones in the sample, roughly 89% were seen once. The gene calls are TRBV29-1 and TRBJ1-2, with no clear D. Material: peripheral blood. This receptor was obtained from a woman between 45 and 60 years old with active COVID-19. The CDR3 reads CSVEDRSYTF. The CDR3 DNA reads as TGCAGCGTTGAAGACAGGAGCTACACCTTC.